This TCR beta chain appears in the sequencing data of a study of technical replicates of blood from several donors. CDR3 length: 15 amino acids. CDR1 and CDR2 (germline): SGHRS, YFSETQ. Trimming shortened V by 4 bases and J by 0 bases, and 11 bases separated the two germline ends. Clones were sequenced by immunoSEQ multiplex PCR, and TCRdb holds only the in-frame ones, with some missing. The sample includes about 70,000 clones, about 96% of them seen just once. The sample taken for sequencing was T cells isolated from PBMCs. This chain uses TRBV5-1 with TRBJ2-1, with a weak D call TRBD2 (6 bases). The receptor's source is a human donor in good health. Written as DNA, the CDR3 is TGCGCCAGCAGCGTTCTGACTAGCTCCTACAATGAGCAGTTCTTC. Encoded protein: CASSVLTSSYNEQFF.